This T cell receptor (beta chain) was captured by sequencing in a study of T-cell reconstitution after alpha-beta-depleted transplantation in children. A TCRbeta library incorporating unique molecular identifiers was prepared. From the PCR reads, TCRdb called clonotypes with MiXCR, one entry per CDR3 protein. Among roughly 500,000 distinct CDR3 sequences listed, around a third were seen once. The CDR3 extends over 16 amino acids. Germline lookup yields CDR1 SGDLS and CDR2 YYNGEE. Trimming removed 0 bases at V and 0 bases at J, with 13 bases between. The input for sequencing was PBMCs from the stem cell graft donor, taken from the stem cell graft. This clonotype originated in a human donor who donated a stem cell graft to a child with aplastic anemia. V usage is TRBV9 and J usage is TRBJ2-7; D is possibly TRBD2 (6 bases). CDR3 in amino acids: CASSVGGGTSSYEQYF. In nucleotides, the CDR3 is TGTGCCAGCAGCGTAGGTGGGGGGACGAGCTCCTACGAGCAGTACTTC.